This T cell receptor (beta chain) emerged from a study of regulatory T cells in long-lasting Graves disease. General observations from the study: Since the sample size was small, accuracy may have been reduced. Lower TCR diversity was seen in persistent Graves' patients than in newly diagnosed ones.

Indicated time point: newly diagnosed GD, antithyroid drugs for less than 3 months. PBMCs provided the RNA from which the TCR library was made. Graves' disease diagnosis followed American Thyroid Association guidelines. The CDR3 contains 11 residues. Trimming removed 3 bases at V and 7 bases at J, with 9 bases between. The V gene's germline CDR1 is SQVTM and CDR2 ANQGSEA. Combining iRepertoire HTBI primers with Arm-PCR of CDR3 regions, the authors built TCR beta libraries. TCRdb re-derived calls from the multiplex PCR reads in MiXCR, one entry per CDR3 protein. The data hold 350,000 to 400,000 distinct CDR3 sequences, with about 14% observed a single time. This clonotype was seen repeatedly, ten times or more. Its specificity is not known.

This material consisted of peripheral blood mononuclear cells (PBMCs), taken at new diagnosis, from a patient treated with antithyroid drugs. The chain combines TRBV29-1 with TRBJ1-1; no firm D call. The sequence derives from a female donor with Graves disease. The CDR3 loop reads CSVDAQNEAFF. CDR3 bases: TGCAGCGTTGATGCCCAGAATGAAGCTTTCTTT. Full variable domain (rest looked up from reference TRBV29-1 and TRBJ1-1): SAVISQKPSRDICQRGTSLTIQCQVDSQVTMMFWYRQQPGQSLTLIATANQGSEATYESGFVIDKFPISRPNLTFSTLTVSNMSPEDSSIYLCSVDAQNEAFFGQGTRLTVV.